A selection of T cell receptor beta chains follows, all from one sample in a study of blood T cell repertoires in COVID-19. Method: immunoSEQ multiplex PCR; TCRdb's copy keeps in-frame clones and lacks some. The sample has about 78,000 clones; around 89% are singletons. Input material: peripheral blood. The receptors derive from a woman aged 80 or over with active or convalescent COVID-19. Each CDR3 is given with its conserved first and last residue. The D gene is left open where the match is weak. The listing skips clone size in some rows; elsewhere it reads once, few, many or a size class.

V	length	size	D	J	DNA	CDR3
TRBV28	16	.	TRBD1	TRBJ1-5	TGTGCCAGCAGTTCGGGCCCGGGACAGGGCGATCAGCCCCAGCATTTT	CASSSGPGQGDQPQHF
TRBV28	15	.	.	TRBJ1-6	TGTGCCAGCAGTCTCCCGGGAGGGGTTGATTCACCCCTCCACTTT	CASSLPGGVDSPLHF
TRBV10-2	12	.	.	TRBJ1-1	TGCGCCAGCAGCAGATTGAACACTGAAGCTTTCTTT	CASSRLNTEAFF
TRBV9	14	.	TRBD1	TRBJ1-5	TGTGCCAGCAGCGGAGACAGGGGGAATCAGCCCCAGCATTTT	CASSGDRGNQPQHF
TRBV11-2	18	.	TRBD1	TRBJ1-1	TGTGCCAGCAGCTTAGGCCCTCCCGACAGGGGGCTACGCACTGAAGCTTTCTTT	CASSLGPPDRGLRTEAFF
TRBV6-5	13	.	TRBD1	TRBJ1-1	TGTGCCAGTAGACAGGGGGCGATGACTGAAGCTTTCTTT	CASRQGAMTEAFF
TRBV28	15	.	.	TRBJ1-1	TGTGCCAGCACCCTCCTAACTGGGCTGAACACTGAAGCTTTCTTT	CASTLLTGLNTEAFF
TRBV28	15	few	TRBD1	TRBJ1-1	TGTGCCAGCAGTTTGACAGGGTATATTGGCACTGAAGCTTTCTTT	CASSLTGYIGTEAFF
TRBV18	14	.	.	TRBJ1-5	TGTGCCAGCTCACCAGATATCGGGAATCAGCCCCAGCATTTT	CASSPDIGNQPQHF
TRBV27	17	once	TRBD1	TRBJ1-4	TGTGCCAGCAGTTCACTCAGGGGGCGAGTAACTAATGAAAAACTGTTTTTT	CASSSLRGRVTNEKLFF